This entry is about one TCR beta chain. The target antigen is unknown. Using RNA template, CDR3s of TCR alpha and beta were amplified with iRepertoire arm-PCR. TCRdb processed the multiplex PCR reads anew with MiXCR; each CDR3 protein has one entry. This sample has around 350,000 distinct CDR3 sequences, with about 40% found just once. This sample was included in a study of glioma-infiltrating T cells. Study findings and constraints: Very few CDR3 sequences were shared between tissue and blood. Above-expected tissue-blood divergence occurred in all gliomas, most in low-grade ones. Patients with low tissue-blood divergence carried a signature set of shared blood CDR3 motifs.

This CDR3 is built from 13 residues. The V and J ends lost 6 bases and 9 bases, in that order; junction bases with no gene match: 5. The germline V gene has CDR1 DFQATT and CDR2 SNEGSKA (reference sequence). Specimen: glioma tissue, nonneoplastic brain tissue, or PBMCs (not recorded which). V and J are TRBV20-1 and TRBJ2-1; TRBD2 aligns across 13 bases. The clonotype originates from a human donor with low-grade glioma or glioblastoma, undergoing nonglioma brain surgery, or in good health (not recorded which). The CDR3 nucleotides read TGCAGTGCCCGACTAGCGGGAGGTGTTGAGCAGTTCTTC. Amino acids: CSARLAGGVEQFF.